The next 8 T cell receptor beta chains were all read from a single sample in a study of early stage breast cancer tumors. The data were produced by immunoSEQ multiplex PCR, yet TCRdb's version contains in-frame clones alone and is incomplete. The data contain around 11,000 clones, 70% to 80% of them seen just once; the ten biggest clones take up approximately 14%. The specimen sequenced was breast tumor tissue. These TCRs come from a person aged 70 to 85 with breast cancer.

The V and J genes are TRBV5-1 and TRBJ1-1, with D possibly being TRBD1 (6 bases). The CDR3 totals 16 residues. CDR1 and CDR2 from the germline V gene are SGHRS and YFSETQ. V lost 5 bases, J lost 1 base, and 18 bases lay in between. CDR3 amino acids: CASRRLTSGENTEAFF. The CDR3 DNA is TGCGCCAGCAGGCGTTTAACCTCAGGGGAGAACACTGAAGCTTTCTTT.

V is TRBV27 and J is TRBJ2-3; TRBD1 agrees at 7 bases. With V trimmed by 6 bases and J by 1 base, 16 bases remained unmatched. The CDR3 covers 18 residues. Germline V lookup: CDR1 MNHEY, CDR2 SMNVEV (reference sequence). In DNA, the CDR3 is TGTGCCAGCAGCCCACTTTTTACCTCCGGGACAGGCACAGATACGCAGTATTTT. The encoded protein is CASSPLFTSGTGTDTQYF.

J is TRBJ2-3 and V is TRBV6-6; TRBD2 matches 8 bases. CDR1 MNHNY and CDR2 SVGAGI come from the germline V gene (reference sequence). CDR3 size: 14 residues. V shed 4 bases and J 2 bases; nucleotides not matched to a gene: 2. As DNA, the CDR3 is TGTGCCAGCAGTTCGGGACTAGTCACAGATACGCAGTATTTT. Translating it yields CASSSGLVTDTQYF.

This chain's CDR3 is CASSWLTGLGEKLFF. The CDR3 DNA follows: TGTGCCAGCAGCTGGTTGACGGGTCTTGGTGAAAAACTGTTTTTT. The genes are TRBV5-5 and TRBJ1-4; no clear D gene. This CDR3 spans 15 amino acids. CDR1 and CDR2 (germline): SGHKS, YYEKEE (reference sequence). V was cut by 3 bases and J by 7 bases, with 16 bases left in between. The full variable domain, completed using reference TRBV5-5 and TRBJ1-4, is DAGVTQSPTHLIKTRGQQVTLRCSPISGHKSVSWYQQVLGQGPQFIFQYYEKEERGRGNFPDRFSARQFPNYSSELNVNALLLGDSALYLCASSWLTGLGEKLFFGSGTQLSVL.

The genes are TRBV10-1 and TRBJ2-3, with 8 bases lining up with TRBD2. The CDR3 sequence is 16 residues long. The V segment lost 2 bases and the J segment 2 bases; nucleotides outside the gene matches: 6. Germline loops: CDR1 WNHNN, CDR2 SYGVQD (reference sequence). In DNA, the CDR3 is TGCGCCAGCAGTGAGATTGCGGGAGGCATCACAGATACGCAGTATTTT. Protein: CASSEIAGGITDTQYF.

This rearrangement joins TRBV7-3 to TRBJ2-1, with 7 bases matching TRBD2. Per germline, CDR1 SGHTA and CDR2 FQGTGA. This CDR3 comprises 14 residues. With 5 bases clipped from V and 4 bases from J, the junction kept 5 bases outside the gene matches. CDR3 coding DNA: TGTGCCAGCAGCAGACTAGCCGAGTACAATGAGCAGTTCTTC. It encodes CASSRLAEYNEQFF.

The chain carries TRBV7-9 and TRBJ2-1; 14 bases line up with TRBD2. The V gene's germline CDR1 is SEHNR and CDR2 FQNEAQ (reference sequence). This CDR3 comprises 18 residues. Trimming took 6 bases from V and 0 from J; bases not matched to a gene: 7. CDR3 coding DNA: TGTGCCAGCAGGGGACTAGCGGGGGCCACCTTCTCCTACAATGAGCAGTTCTTC. Translation: CASRGLAGATFSYNEQFF.

The gene calls are TRBV5-1 and TRBJ2-3, with D tentatively TRBD2 (5 bases). V lost 2 bases and J lost 2, with 15 bases in between. CDR3 length equals 16 residues. Germline CDR1 SGHRS, CDR2 YFSETQ. In DNA form, the CDR3 reads TGCGCCAGCAGCTTTAATGGCGGGCAAAACACAGATACGCAGTATTTT. Translation gives CASSFNGGQNTDTQYF.